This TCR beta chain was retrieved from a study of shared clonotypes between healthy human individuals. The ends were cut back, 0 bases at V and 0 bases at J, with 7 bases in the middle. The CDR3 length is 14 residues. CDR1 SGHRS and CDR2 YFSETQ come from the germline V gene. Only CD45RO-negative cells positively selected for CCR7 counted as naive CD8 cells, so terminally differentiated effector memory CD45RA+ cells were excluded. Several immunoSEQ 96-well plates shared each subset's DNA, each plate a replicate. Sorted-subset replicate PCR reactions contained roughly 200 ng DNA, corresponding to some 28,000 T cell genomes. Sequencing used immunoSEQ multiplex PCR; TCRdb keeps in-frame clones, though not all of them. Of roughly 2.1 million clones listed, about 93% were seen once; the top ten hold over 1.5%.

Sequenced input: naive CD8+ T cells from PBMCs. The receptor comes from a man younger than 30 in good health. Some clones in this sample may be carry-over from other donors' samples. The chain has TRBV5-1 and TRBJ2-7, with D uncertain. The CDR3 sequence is CASSLEGLSYEQYF. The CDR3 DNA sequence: TGCGCCAGCAGCTTGGAAGGGCTCTCCTACGAGCAGTACTTC.